A single TCR beta chain is shown here with its context. Its target is not known. The data were obtained in a study of CD8+ T cells in alopecia areata. The length of the CDR3 is 13 residues. The V end lost 6 bases, the J end lost 3 bases, and 12 bases lay between the germline ends. CDR1 and CDR2 from the germline V gene are MGHDK and SYGVNS. Specified treatment: oral pan-JAK inhibitor, 5-10 mg twice daily. Reverse transcribed after extraction, RNA yielded cDNA as the sequencing template. Assay: immunoSEQ multiplex PCR; the TCRdb copy retains only in-frame clones and omits some. The sample lists about 200,000 clones; 60% were seen once. Regarding the study as a whole: Many expanded lesional clones stayed in scalp and blood while on tofacitinib. Across lesional scalp, and particularly alopecia totalis/universalis, clonality surpassed that of normal scalp.

The specimen was CD4+ T cells sorted from blood, collected at week 24, from a patient treated with tofacitinib. This TCR was sampled from a human donor with alopecia areata. This chain connects TRBV25-1 to TRBJ2-7, with D tentatively TRBD2 (6 bases). DNA of the CDR3: TGTGCCAGCAGGCGGGGCAACAACTACGAGCAGTACTTC. It specifies CASRRGNNYEQYF.